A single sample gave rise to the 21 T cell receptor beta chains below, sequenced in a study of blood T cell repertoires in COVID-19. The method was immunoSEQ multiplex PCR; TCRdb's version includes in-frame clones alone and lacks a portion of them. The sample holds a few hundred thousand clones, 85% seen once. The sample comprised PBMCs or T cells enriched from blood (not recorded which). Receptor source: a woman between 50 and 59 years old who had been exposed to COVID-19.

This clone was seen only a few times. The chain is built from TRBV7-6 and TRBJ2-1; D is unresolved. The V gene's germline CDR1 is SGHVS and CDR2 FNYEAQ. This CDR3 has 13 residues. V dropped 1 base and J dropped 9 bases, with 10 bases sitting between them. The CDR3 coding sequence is TGTGCCAGCAGCTTAGATGAGTACGTTGAGCAGTTCTTC. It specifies CASSLDEYVEQFF.

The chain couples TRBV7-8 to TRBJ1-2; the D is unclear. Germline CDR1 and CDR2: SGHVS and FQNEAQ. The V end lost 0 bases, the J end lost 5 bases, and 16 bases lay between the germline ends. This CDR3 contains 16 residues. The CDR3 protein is CASSLAEQFGRYGYTF. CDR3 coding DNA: TGTGCCAGCAGCTTAGCTGAGCAGTTTGGGCGTTATGGCTACACCTTC.

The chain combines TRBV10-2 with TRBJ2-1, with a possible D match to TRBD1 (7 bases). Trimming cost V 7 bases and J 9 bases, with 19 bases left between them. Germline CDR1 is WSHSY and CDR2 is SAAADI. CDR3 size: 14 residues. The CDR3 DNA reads TGCGCCAGCAACACGGGTCAGGGGGGTGGTGAGCAGTTCTTC. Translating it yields CASNTGQGGGEQFF.

The CDR3 coding sequence is TGTGCCCGCGAACCAGGCGGGGCAGGAGAAAAGCCCCAGCATTTT. It is translated as CAREPGGAGEKPQHF. The V gene is TRBV30, the J gene TRBJ1-5; D may be TRBD1 (5 bases). Germline CDR1 GTSNPN, CDR2 SVGIG (reference sequence). This CDR3 region has 15 residues. The ends were cut back, 8 bases at V and 8 bases at J, with 25 bases in the middle. Filled out from reference TRBV30 and TRBJ1-5, the complete variable domain reads SQTIHQWPATLVQPVGSPLSLECTVEGTSNPNLYWYRQAAGRGLQLLFYSVGIGQISSEVPQNLSASRPQDRQFILSSKKLLLSDSGFYLCAREPGGAGEKPQHFGDGTRLSIL.

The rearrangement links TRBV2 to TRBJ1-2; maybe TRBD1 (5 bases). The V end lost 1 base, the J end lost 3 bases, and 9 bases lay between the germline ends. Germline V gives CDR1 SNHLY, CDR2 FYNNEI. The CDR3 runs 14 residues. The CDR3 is CASSEEGYDYGYTF. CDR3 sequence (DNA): TGTGCCAGCAGTGAAGAGGGGTACGACTATGGCTACACCTTC.

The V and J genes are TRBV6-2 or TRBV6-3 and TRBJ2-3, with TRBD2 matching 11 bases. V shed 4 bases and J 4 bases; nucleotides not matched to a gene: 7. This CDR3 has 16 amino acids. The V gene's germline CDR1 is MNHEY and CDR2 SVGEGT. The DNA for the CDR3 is TGTGCCAGCAGTTTACCGCTTAGCGGGGGGGCAGATACGCAGTATTTT. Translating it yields CASSLPLSGGADTQYF.

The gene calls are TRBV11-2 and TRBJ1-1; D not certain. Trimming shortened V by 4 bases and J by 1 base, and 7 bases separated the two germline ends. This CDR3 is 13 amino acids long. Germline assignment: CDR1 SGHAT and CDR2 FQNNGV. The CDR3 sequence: CASSSDWNTEAFF. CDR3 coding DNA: TGTGCCAGCAGCTCCGACTGGAACACTGAAGCTTTCTTT.

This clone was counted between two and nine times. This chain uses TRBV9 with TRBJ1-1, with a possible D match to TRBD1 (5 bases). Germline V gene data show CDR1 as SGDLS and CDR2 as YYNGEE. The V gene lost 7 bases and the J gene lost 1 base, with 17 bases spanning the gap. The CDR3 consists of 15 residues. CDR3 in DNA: TGTGCCAGCGGGCCCACCTTAGGGGCGAACACTGAAGCTTTCTTT. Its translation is CASGPTLGANTEAFF.

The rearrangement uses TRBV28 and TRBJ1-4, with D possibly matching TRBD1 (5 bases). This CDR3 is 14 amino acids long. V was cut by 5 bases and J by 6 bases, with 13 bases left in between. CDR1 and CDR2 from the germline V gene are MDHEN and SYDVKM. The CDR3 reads CASSRTTRDEKLFF. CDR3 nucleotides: TGTGCCAGCAGTCGAACAACCAGGGATGAAAAACTGTTTTTT.

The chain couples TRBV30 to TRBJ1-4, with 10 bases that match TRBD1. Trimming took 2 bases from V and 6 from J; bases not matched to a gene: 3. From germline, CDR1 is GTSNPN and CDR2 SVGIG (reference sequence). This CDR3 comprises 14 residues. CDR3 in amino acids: CAWSSDRGHEKLFF. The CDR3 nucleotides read TGTGCCTGGAGTTCTGACAGGGGGCATGAAAAACTGTTTTTT.

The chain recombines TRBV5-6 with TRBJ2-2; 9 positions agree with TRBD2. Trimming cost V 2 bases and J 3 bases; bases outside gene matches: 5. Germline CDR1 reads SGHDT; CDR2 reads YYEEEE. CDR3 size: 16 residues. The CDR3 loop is CASSLAGGLYTGELFF. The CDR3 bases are TGTGCCAGCAGCTTAGCGGGGGGCCTCTACACCGGGGAGCTGTTTTTT.

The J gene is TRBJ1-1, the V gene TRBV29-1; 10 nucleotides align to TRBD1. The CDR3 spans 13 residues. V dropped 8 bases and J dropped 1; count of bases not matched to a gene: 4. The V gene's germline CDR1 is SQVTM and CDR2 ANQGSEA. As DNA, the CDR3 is TGCAGCACCTGGGACAGGGGGAACACTGAAGCTTTCTTT. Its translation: CSTWDRGNTEAFF.

CDR3 amino acids: CASSTQGKGGYTF. Here the CDR3 DNA reads TGTGCCAGTAGTACCCAGGGAAAGGGTGGCTACACCTTC. The V and J genes are TRBV19 and TRBJ1-2; tentative D call: TRBD1 (5 bases). CDR3 length: 13 residues. CDR1 LNHDA and CDR2 SQIVND come from the germline V gene (reference sequence). V was trimmed by 4 bases and J by 7 bases, leaving 13 bases between them.

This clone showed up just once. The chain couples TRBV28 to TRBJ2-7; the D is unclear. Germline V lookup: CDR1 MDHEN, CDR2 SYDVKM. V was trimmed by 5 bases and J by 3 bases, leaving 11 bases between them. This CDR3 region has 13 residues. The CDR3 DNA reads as TGTGCCAGCAGTAACACGATGGTCTACGAGCAGTACTTC. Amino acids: CASSNTMVYEQYF.

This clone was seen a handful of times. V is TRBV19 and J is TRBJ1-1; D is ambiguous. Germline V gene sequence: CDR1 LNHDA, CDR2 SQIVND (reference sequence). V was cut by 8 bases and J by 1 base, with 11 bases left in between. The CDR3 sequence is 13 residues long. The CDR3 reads CASSRAGNTEAFF. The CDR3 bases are TGTGCCAGTTCAAGGGCGGGGAACACTGAAGCTTTCTTT.

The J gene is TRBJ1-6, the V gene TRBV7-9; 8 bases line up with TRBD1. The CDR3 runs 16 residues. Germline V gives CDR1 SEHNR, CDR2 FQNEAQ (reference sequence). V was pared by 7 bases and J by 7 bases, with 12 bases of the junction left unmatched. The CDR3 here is CASTNLGGQGNSPLHF. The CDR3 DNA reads TGTGCCAGCACCAATTTAGGAGGACAGGGAAATTCACCCCTCCACTTT.

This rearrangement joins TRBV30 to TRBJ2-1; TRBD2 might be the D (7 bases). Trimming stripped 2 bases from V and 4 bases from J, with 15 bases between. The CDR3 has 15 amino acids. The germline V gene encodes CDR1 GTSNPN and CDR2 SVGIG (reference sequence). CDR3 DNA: TGTGCCTGGAGTCCCCCGCGGGGGCTATACAATGAGCAGTTCTTC. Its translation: CAWSPPRGLYNEQFF.

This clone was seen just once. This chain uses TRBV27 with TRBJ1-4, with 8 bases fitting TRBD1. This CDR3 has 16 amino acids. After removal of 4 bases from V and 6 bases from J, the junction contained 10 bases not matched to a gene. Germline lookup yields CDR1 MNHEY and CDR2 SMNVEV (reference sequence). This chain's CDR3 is CASSSTSTGAHEKLFF. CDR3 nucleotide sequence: TGTGCCAGCAGTTCCACCTCGACAGGGGCCCATGAAAAACTGTTTTTT.

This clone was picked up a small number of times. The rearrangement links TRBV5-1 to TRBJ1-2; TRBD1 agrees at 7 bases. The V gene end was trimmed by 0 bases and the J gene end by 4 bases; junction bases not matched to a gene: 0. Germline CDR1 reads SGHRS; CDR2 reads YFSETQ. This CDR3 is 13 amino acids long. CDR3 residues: CASSLGDSYGYTF. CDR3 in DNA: TGCGCCAGCAGCTTGGGGGACAGCTATGGCTACACCTTC.

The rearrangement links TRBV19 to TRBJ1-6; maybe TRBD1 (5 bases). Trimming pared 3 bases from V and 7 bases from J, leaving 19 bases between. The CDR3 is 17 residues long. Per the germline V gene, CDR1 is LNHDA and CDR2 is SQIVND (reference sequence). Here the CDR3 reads CASSIPLGGERNSPLHF. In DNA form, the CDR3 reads TGTGCCAGTAGTATCCCTCTTGGGGGGGAGAGGAATTCACCCCTCCACTTT.

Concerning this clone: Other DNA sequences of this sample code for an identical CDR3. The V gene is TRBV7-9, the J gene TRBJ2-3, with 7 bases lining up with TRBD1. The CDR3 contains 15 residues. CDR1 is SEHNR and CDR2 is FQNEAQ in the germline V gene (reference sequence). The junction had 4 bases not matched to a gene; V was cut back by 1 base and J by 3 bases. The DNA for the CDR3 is TGTGCCAGCAGCTTAGGGGACAGCCCGACAGATACGCAGTATTTT. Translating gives CASSLGDSPTDTQYF.